This TCR beta chain was captured in a study of cytomegalovirus exposure and HLA in healthy donors. At the level of the study: Falling in the Caucasian-associated ancestry cluster were about 82% of about 400 genotyped donors.

After removal of 1 base from V and 5 bases from J, the junction contained 4 bases not matched to a gene. Germline V gives CDR1 SGHDT, CDR2 YYEEEE. The CDR3 runs to 15 residues. 60 Vbeta and 13 Jbeta primers were used in PCR. Libraries were prepared by immunoSEQ multiplex PCR; TCRdb keeps only in-frame clonotypes and omits some of them. The sample has 110,000 or so clones, 70% to 85% seen once. The chain combines TRBV5-6 with TRBJ2-5; TRBD2 aligns across 11 bases. Input material: PBMCs. The clonotype originates from a woman aged 18-29 years in good health and CMV-seronegative. Written as DNA, the CDR3 is TGTGCCAGCAGCTTGACTAGCGGGAGTGGGGAGACCCAGTACTTC. Its translation is CASSLTSGSGETQYF.